This T cell receptor beta chain is drawn from a study of blood T cell repertoires in COVID-19. Study as a whole: Acute and convalescent COVID-19 specimens originated in the United States, Italy and Spain. Nucleic acid was either cDNA or gDNA, and it came from T cells, B-cell-depleted T cells, or PBMCs.

Original analysis: Using reference gene primer amplification, nucleated cell counts were estimated. Clones were read by immunoSEQ multiplex PCR, and TCRdb kept only the in-frame ones, dropping some. The V and J calls and clone size are taken from that table; D and trimming were inferred from the DNA. The sample carries 270,000 or so clones, roughly 84% recorded once. Sequencing was carried out using peripheral blood. The clonotype was recovered from a woman in her late teens or twenties with acute or convalescent COVID-19.

CDR3 in amino acids: CASTPYRFPSSGNTIYF. The DNA for the CDR3 is TGTGCCAGCACCCCGTATCGGTTTCCAAGCTCTGGAAACACCATATATTTT. The chain is built from TRBV28 and TRBJ1-3, with D unresolved. Trimming stripped 7 bases from V and 0 bases from J, with 19 bases between. This CDR3 contains 17 residues. Germline CDR1 and CDR2: MDHEN and SYDVKM.